Shown below are 29 T cell receptor beta chains from a single sample sequenced in a study of control samples from healthy donors and cancer patients. This table comes from immunoSEQ multiplex PCR, and its TCRdb copy is limited to in-frame clones, with some not included. The table shows 160,000 or so clones, with over 90% occurring only once. The sample consisted of blood. These receptor sequences come from a woman aged 25 to 39 in good health.

The chain joins TRBV7-9 to TRBJ2-7; TRBD2 agrees at 9 bases. The germline CDR1 and CDR2 sequences are SEHNR and FQNEAQ (reference sequence). The CDR3 is 14 amino acids. V gave up 6 bases and J gave up 5 bases; unmatched junction bases: 8. CDR3 sequence: CASRISGRGNEQYF. The CDR3 DNA reads as TGTGCCAGCAGGATTAGCGGGAGAGGGAACGAGCAGTACTTC. Drawing the rest from reference TRBV7-9 and TRBJ2-7, the complete variable domain is DTGVSQNPRHKITKRGQNVTFRCDPISEHNRLYWYRQTLGQGPEFLTYFQNEAQLEKSRLLSDRFSAERPKGSFSTLEIQRTEQGDSAMYLCASRISGRGNEQYFGPGTRLTVT.

This clone has just one count. The chain uses TRBV10-3 and TRBJ2-5, with D maybe TRBD1 (6 bases). Trimming took 5 bases from V and 3 from J, leaving 13 bases between them. Per germline, CDR1 ENHRY and CDR2 SYGVKD. CDR3 length: 14 amino acids. The CDR3 reads CAISPGTSKETQYF. The CDR3, as DNA: TGTGCCATCAGTCCCGGGACATCGAAAGAGACCCAGTACTTC.

The chain is built from TRBV5-1 and TRBJ1-2, with 11 bases aligning to TRBD1. The CDR3 length is 14 residues. CDR1 and CDR2 (germline): SGHRS, YFSETQ. Trimming took 4 bases from V and 7 from J; bases not matched to a gene: 6. The CDR3 sequence is CASSPGQGAFGYTF. In nucleotides, the CDR3 is TGCGCCAGCAGCCCAGGACAGGGGGCTTTTGGCTACACCTTC.

V and J are TRBV24-1 and TRBJ2-5; no firm D call. Trimming took 2 bases from V and 1 from J, leaving 16 bases between them. The CDR3 has 17 amino acids. CDR1 is KGHDR, CDR2 SFDVKD, per germline. This CDR3 is CATSDSKWASIQETQYF. Written as DNA, the CDR3 is TGTGCCACCAGTGATTCCAAGTGGGCCAGTATCCAAGAGACCCAGTACTTC.

This rearrangement joins TRBV5-6 to TRBJ2-5, with TRBD2 identical over 14 bases. The CDR3 is 18 residues long. Germline V lookup: CDR1 SGHDT, CDR2 YYEEEE. V shed 4 bases, J shed 5 bases, and the junction held 13 bases outside the gene matches. The CDR3 DNA is TGTGCCAGCAGCAGACTAGCGGGAGGGCCTCATGAATTGGAGACCCAGTACTTC. It yields the protein CASSRLAGGPHELETQYF.

The J gene is TRBJ2-5, the V gene TRBV2; the match to TRBD2 covers 10 bases. V lost 4 bases, J lost 4 bases, and 6 bases stayed unmatched. This CDR3 comprises 15 residues. Germline V CDR1 and CDR2: SNHLY, FYNNEI. As DNA, the CDR3 is TGTGCCAGCAGTGCTACGGGACTAGCGCTAGAGACCCAGTACTTC. Protein: CASSATGLALETQYF.

V usage is TRBV27 and J usage is TRBJ1-6, with D unclear. In germline, CDR1 is MNHEY, CDR2 SMNVEV (reference sequence). V lost 3 bases to trimming and J lost 10 bases, with 22 bases between them. This CDR3 is 17 amino acids long. In DNA form, the CDR3 reads TGTGCCAGCAGTTTGACTGTAGAAGGGAGCGGACTATCACCCCTCCACTTT. This codes for CASSLTVEGSGLSPLHF.

J is TRBJ2-1 and V is TRBV2; TRBD2 might be the D (6 bases). Germline loops: CDR1 SNHLY, CDR2 FYNNEI. V was shortened by 3 bases and J by 1 base, with 16 bases between the two germline ends. The CDR3 has 17 amino acids. CDR3 nucleotides: TGTGCCAGCAGTGAGGTCGGGAGCCCCATGTCCTACAATGAGCAGTTCTTC. Translation: CASSEVGSPMSYNEQFF.

The V call is TRBV7-9, the J call TRBJ2-1; D unclear. Germline V gives CDR1 SEHNR, CDR2 FQNEAQ (reference sequence). The CDR3 length is 14 residues. The V gene lost 5 bases and the J gene lost 5 bases, with 13 bases spanning the gap. CDR3 DNA sequence: TGTGCCAGCAGCCCTACACTTACAGACAATGAGCAGTTCTTC. It translates to CASSPTLTDNEQFF.

This chain joins TRBV9 and TRBJ2-7; D not resolved. The CDR3 spans 13 residues. In germline, CDR1 is SGDLS, CDR2 YYNGEE. V was pared by 4 bases and J by 3 bases, with 11 bases between. The CDR3 nucleotides are TGTGCCAGCAGCACTCAAGCTAGCTACGAGCAGTACTTC. Its translation: CASSTQASYEQYF.

The rearrangement uses TRBV19 and TRBJ1-1, with D uncertain. The germline V gene has CDR1 LNHDA and CDR2 SQIVND (reference sequence). This CDR3 spans 13 amino acids. Trimming left V 4 bases short and J 5 bases short, with 11 bases between. CDR3 region: CASSRTPGTEAFF. The CDR3 coding sequence is TGTGCCAGTAGTAGAACCCCGGGGACTGAAGCTTTCTTT. The entire variable domain, with the rest obtained from reference TRBV19 and TRBJ1-1, is as follows: DGGITQSPKYLFRKEGQNVTLSCEQNLNHDAMYWYRQDPGQGLRLIYYSQIVNDFQKGDIAEGYSVSREKKESFPLTVTSAQKNPTAFYLCASSRTPGTEAFFGQGTRLTVV.

The chain recombines TRBV6-7 with TRBJ1-5, with unresolved D. TRBV6-7 is an ORF for which the function is uncertain. The CDR3 covers 11 residues. Trimming cost V 8 bases and J 5 bases, with 7 bases left between them. CDR3 sequence (DNA): TGTGCCAGCGAGAAGGATCAGCCCCAGCATTTT. Its translation: CASEKDQPQHF.

V and J are TRBV29-1 and TRBJ1-1; D is undetermined. The germline V gene has CDR1 SQVTM and CDR2 ANQGSEA. V lost 1 base and J 0 bases, leaving 6 bases between the germline ends. The CDR3 is 13 amino acids. The CDR3 loop is CSVEVALNTEAFF. DNA of the CDR3: TGCAGCGTTGAAGTCGCACTGAACACTGAAGCTTTCTTT.

The chain links TRBV24-1 to TRBJ1-1; maybe TRBD1 (6 bases). The CDR3 totals 14 residues. Germline V gene data show CDR1 as KGHDR and CDR2 as SFDVKD. Trimming pared 3 bases from V and 6 bases from J, leaving 13 bases between. CDR3 nucleotide sequence: TGTGCCACCAGTGATCCGAACCAGGGGTCTGAAGCTTTCTTT. Encoded protein: CATSDPNQGSEAFF.

The V call is TRBV12-3 or TRBV12-4, the J call TRBJ2-7; 7 bases align to TRBD2. V lost 8 bases, J lost 4 bases, and 2 bases stayed unmatched. The CDR3 spans 11 residues. The CDR3, as DNA: TGTGCCAGCGGGAGGGGTTACGAGCAGTACTTC. Translating it yields CASGRGYEQYF.

The V call is TRBV28, the J call TRBJ1-3; D is undetermined. Deletions cut 6 bases from V and 2 bases from J, with 11 bases between. The CDR3 length is 14 residues. The germline V gene has CDR1 MDHEN and CDR2 SYDVKM. CDR3 coding DNA: TGTGCCAGCAGAACACAGTCCGCTGGAAACACCATATATTTT. Residues: CASRTQSAGNTIYF.

This rearrangement joins TRBV5-1 to TRBJ2-5; tentatively, D is TRBD2 (6 bases). This CDR3 comprises 15 residues. Trimming shortened V by 1 base and J by 1 base, and 11 bases separated the two germline ends. The germline CDR1 and CDR2 sequences are SGHRS and YFSETQ. CDR3 in DNA: TGCGCCAGCAGCTTGCTCTCCGGGGGCCAAGAGACCCAGTACTTC. Its protein is CASSLLSGGQETQYF.

The rearrangement joins TRBV3-1 (or the pseudogene TRBV3-2) to TRBJ2-1; D is undetermined. The germline CDR1 and CDR2 sequences are LGHDT and YNNKEL (reference sequence). The length of the CDR3 is 13 residues. Trimming took off 0 bases at V and 2 bases at J, with 2 bases between the two ends. The CDR3 sequence is CASSQDPYNEQFF. CDR3 sequence (DNA): TGTGCCAGCAGCCAAGATCCCTACAATGAGCAGTTCTTC.

V and J are TRBV25-1 and TRBJ1-4, with TRBD1 as a possible D gene (5 bases). V lost 5 bases and J 3 bases, leaving 13 bases between the germline ends. The CDR3 totals 15 residues. Germline CDR1 and CDR2: MGHDK and SYGVNS. This chain's CDR3 is CASSPHTGPNEKLFF. The CDR3 DNA reads TGTGCCAGCAGTCCCCATACAGGTCCTAATGAAAAACTGTTTTTT.

The rearrangement links TRBV3-1 (or the pseudogene TRBV3-2) to TRBJ2-4; 7 nucleotides line up with TRBD2. V trimming: 0 bases; J trimming: 5 bases; junction bases outside the gene matches: 7. This CDR3 contains 16 residues. Germline-derived CDR1 and CDR2 are LGHDT and YNNKEL (reference sequence). The CDR3 loop reads CASSQDALAGENIQYF. Written as DNA, the CDR3 is TGTGCCAGCAGCCAAGATGCTTTGGCGGGGGAAAACATTCAGTACTTC.

V usage is TRBV4-1 and J usage is TRBJ1-1; D is unclear. The ends were cut back, 1 base at V and 2 bases at J, with 26 bases in the middle. The CDR3 covers 20 residues. The germline V gene has CDR1 MGHRA and CDR2 YSYEKL. Here the CDR3 DNA reads TGCGCCAGCAGCCAAGTCCTGGATTTTTTCGCGGGCACGGAAAACACTGAAGCTTTCTTT. Encoded protein: CASSQVLDFFAGTENTEAFF.

The V and J genes are TRBV10-3 and TRBJ2-5; no reliable D call. The CDR3 length is 14 residues. V lost 2 bases, J lost 5 bases, and 12 bases lay in between. Per germline, CDR1 ENHRY and CDR2 SYGVKD. DNA of the CDR3: TGTGCCATCAGTGAGGGCAGCGCCTGGGAGACCCAGTACTTC. It is translated as CAISEGSAWETQYF.

The V and J genes are TRBV6-1 and TRBJ1-4; D remains unclear. The CDR3 runs to 13 residues. Between the trimmed V and J ends, which lost 7 bases and 3 bases, there was a span of 9 bases. CDR1 MNHNS and CDR2 SASEGT come from the germline V gene. For the CDR3, the DNA is TGTGCCAGCATACGGCAGTCTAATGAAAAACTGTTTTTT. Encoded protein: CASIRQSNEKLFF.

The chain employs TRBV19 and TRBJ1-3, with unresolved D. Trimming stripped 5 bases from V and 0 bases from J, with 23 bases between. The germline V gene encodes CDR1 LNHDA and CDR2 SQIVND (reference sequence). The CDR3 is made up of 19 amino acids. The CDR3 region has the DNA TGTGCCAGTAGTCTAAATCTTATTTCGTCAGAGAACTCTGGAAACACCATATATTTT. This sequence encodes CASSLNLISSENSGNTIYF. Combining the CDR3 with reference TRBV19 and TRBJ1-3 gives the whole variable domain DGGITQSPKYLFRKEGQNVTLSCEQNLNHDAMYWYRQDPGQGLRLIYYSQIVNDFQKGDIAEGYSVSREKKESFPLTVTSAQKNPTAFYLCASSLNLISSENSGNTIYFGEGSWLTVV.

The rearrangement joins TRBV3-1 (or the pseudogene TRBV3-2) to TRBJ1-1; a weak D match, TRBD1 (5 bases). This CDR3 is 14 amino acids long. Germline V gene sequence: CDR1 LGHDT, CDR2 YNNKEL (reference sequence). Between the trimmed V and J ends, which lost 5 bases and 3 bases, there was a span of 13 bases. DNA for the CDR3: TGTGCCAGCAGCTATACAGGCAGAGACACTGAAGCTTTCTTT. Translation gives CASSYTGRDTEAFF.

The chain uses TRBV9 and TRBJ2-7, with TRBD1 as a possible D gene (5 bases). V was clipped by 5 bases and J by 3 bases, with 18 bases between them. The CDR3 length is 15 residues. CDR1 is SGDLS and CDR2 is YYNGEE in the germline V gene. Here the CDR3 reads CASSADSLFDYEQYF. The CDR3 DNA is TGTGCCAGCAGTGCAGACAGCTTATTTGACTACGAGCAGTACTTC. The entire variable domain, with the rest obtained from reference TRBV9 and TRBJ2-7, is as follows: DSGVTQTPKHLITATGQRVTLRCSPRSGDLSVYWYQQSLDQGLQFLIQYYNGEERAKGNILERFSAQQFPDLHSELNLSSLELGDSALYFCASSADSLFDYEQYFGPGTRLTVT.

The chain combines TRBV5-1 with TRBJ2-1; TRBD2 aligns across 12 bases. Germline V gene lookup returns CDR1 SGHRS and CDR2 YFSETQ. This CDR3 region has 15 residues. V lost 5 bases, J lost 9 bases, and 9 bases stayed unmatched. As DNA, the CDR3 is TGCGCCAGCAGGCGCGGACTAGCGGGACTGGGTGAGCAGTTCTTC. This codes for CASRRGLAGLGEQFF.

The chain recombines TRBV18 with TRBJ2-1; 8 bases agree with TRBD2. Germline trimming cut 4 bases from V and 5 bases from J; bases unmatched to any gene: 10. Germline values: CDR1 KGHSH, CDR2 LQKENI. The CDR3 runs 16 residues. CDR3 sequence reads: CASSRNRASGHNEQFF. The CDR3, as DNA: TGTGCCAGCTCACGCAACCGGGCTAGCGGGCACAATGAGCAGTTCTTC.

The V gene is TRBV4-1, the J gene TRBJ1-1; a weak D match, TRBD1 (5 bases). V lost 2 bases to trimming and J lost 3 bases, with 10 bases between them. CDR3 length: 14 residues. From germline, CDR1 is MGHRA and CDR2 YSYEKL. CDR3 sequence (DNA): TGCGCCAGCAGCCAATTCCAGGGCGACACTGAAGCTTTCTTT. It is translated as CASSQFQGDTEAFF.